Listed below are T cell receptor beta chains from one sample, sequenced in a study of identical twins. TCRdb passed the 5' RACE reads through MiXCR, listing each CDR3 protein once. The profile shows roughly 260,000 distinct CDR3 sequences, more than 13% of them singletons. The specimen sequenced was memory (CD45RO+) T cells sorted from blood. The receptors here all came from a woman aged 18-35 years in good health. CDR3s include the opening cysteine and the closing phenylalanine or tryptophan. A D gene is named only where the DNA matches it firmly. Only some rows state a clone size, as once, few, many or a class for expanded clones.

clone size: few; D gene: .; V gene: TRBV27; J gene: TRBJ2-1; CDR3 protein: CASKDRGNEQFF; CDR3 DNA: TGTGCCAGCAAGGATCGGGGCAATGAGCAGTTCTTC
clone size: many; D gene: .; V gene: TRBV12-3/TRBV12-4; J gene: TRBJ1-5; CDR3 protein: CASSPSGQTNQPQHF; CDR3 DNA: TGTGCCAGCAGCCCGTCTGGTCAGACCAATCAGCCCCAGCATTTT
clone size: few; D gene: TRBD2; V gene: TRBV5-1; J gene: TRBJ2-1; CDR3 protein: CASRDSTSGYNEQFF; CDR3 DNA: TGCGCCAGCAGAGACTCGACTAGCGGATACAATGAGCAGTTCTTC
clone size: many; D gene: TRBD1; V gene: TRBV20-1; J gene: TRBJ1-1; CDR3 protein: CSARGGFEGAIMNTEAFF; CDR3 DNA: TGCAGTGCTAGAGGGGGCTTCGAGGGGGCTATCATGAACACTGAAGCTTTCTTT
clone size: few; D gene: .; V gene: TRBV3-1; J gene: TRBJ1-1; CDR3 protein: CASSQKGIVAFF; CDR3 DNA: TGTGCCAGCAGCCAAAAGGGGATTGTGGCTTTCTTT
clone size: .; D gene: .; V gene: TRBV29-1; J gene: TRBJ2-4; CDR3 protein: CSDYSLAKNIQYF; CDR3 DNA: TGCAGCGATTATAGTCTAGCCAAAAACATTCAGTACTTC
clone size: .; D gene: TRBD1; V gene: TRBV7-9; J gene: TRBJ2-7; CDR3 protein: CASSSWTGSTYEQYF; CDR3 DNA: TGTGCCAGCAGCTCCTGGACAGGGTCTACCTACGAGCAGTACTTC
clone size: few; D gene: .; V gene: TRBV5-6; J gene: TRBJ2-1; CDR3 protein: CASSSLEGNNEQFF; CDR3 DNA: TGTGCCAGCAGCTCCCTAGAGGGGAACAATGAGCAGTTCTTC
clone size: .; D gene: .; V gene: TRBV12-3/TRBV12-4; J gene: TRBJ1-4; CDR3 protein: CASSQDPQSGEKLFF; CDR3 DNA: TGTGCCAGCAGTCAGGACCCTCAAAGTGGTGAAAAACTGTTTTTT
clone size: .; D gene: TRBD2; V gene: TRBV29-1; J gene: TRBJ2-4; CDR3 protein: CSVATSGSRDIQYF; CDR3 DNA: TGCAGCGTTGCGACTAGCGGGAGTAGGGACATTCAGTACTTC
clone size: many; D gene: .; V gene: TRBV27; J gene: TRBJ1-6; CDR3 protein: CASSLIGGTGNSPLHF; CDR3 DNA: TGTGCCAGCAGTTTAATTGGGGGCACGGGTAATTCACCCCTCCACTTT
clone size: .; D gene: .; V gene: TRBV5-6; J gene: TRBJ1-2; CDR3 protein: CASSSPLSGFYGYTF; CDR3 DNA: TGTGCCAGCAGCTCCCCCCTGAGCGGGTTCTATGGCTACACCTTC
clone size: few; D gene: TRBD2; V gene: TRBV7-2; J gene: TRBJ2-1; CDR3 protein: CASSLAREGLNEQFF; CDR3 DNA: TGTGCCAGCAGCTTAGCCCGGGAGGGCCTCAATGAGCAGTTCTTC
clone size: many; D gene: TRBD2; V gene: TRBV5-4; J gene: TRBJ2-3; CDR3 protein: CASSPGTSGTTDTQYF; CDR3 DNA: TGTGCCAGCAGCCCCGGGACTAGCGGGACCACAGATACGCAGTATTTT
clone size: .; D gene: .; V gene: TRBV6-5; J gene: TRBJ1-1; CDR3 protein: CASTYVGGRGTEAFF; CDR3 DNA: TGTGCCAGCACTTACGTGGGGGGCCGGGGAACTGAAGCTTTCTTT
clone size: .; D gene: TRBD2; V gene: TRBV6-2/TRBV6-3; J gene: TRBJ2-2; CDR3 protein: CASSYSRASGYTGELFF; CDR3 DNA: TGTGCCAGCAGTTACTCGAGGGCTAGCGGATACACCGGGGAGCTGTTTTTT
clone size: .; D gene: TRBD2; V gene: TRBV20-1; J gene: TRBJ2-1; CDR3 protein: CSANSGRVNEQFF; CDR3 DNA: TGCAGTGCAAATAGCGGGAGAGTAAATGAGCAGTTCTTC
clone size: few; D gene: .; V gene: TRBV20-1; J gene: TRBJ1-2; CDR3 protein: CSARFGGVDGYTF; CDR3 DNA: TGCAGTGCTAGGTTTGGCGGGGTGGATGGCTACACCTTC
clone size: few; D gene: .; V gene: TRBV11-3; J gene: TRBJ2-1; CDR3 protein: CASSAEDYGYNEQFF; CDR3 DNA: TGTGCCAGCAGCGCGGAGGACTACGGGTACAATGAGCAGTTCTTC
clone size: few; D gene: .; V gene: TRBV7-2; J gene: TRBJ2-1; CDR3 protein: CASSPRGGTVRNEQFF; CDR3 DNA: TGTGCCAGCAGCCCCAGAGGGGGGACAGTAAGAAATGAGCAGTTCTTC
clone size: .; D gene: .; V gene: TRBV6-2/TRBV6-3; J gene: TRBJ2-1; CDR3 protein: CASTYPRGSGNYNEQFF; CDR3 DNA: TGTGCCAGCACCTACCCGAGGGGTAGCGGAAACTACAATGAGCAGTTCTTC
clone size: many; D gene: .; V gene: TRBV27; J gene: TRBJ1-1; CDR3 protein: CASSFGREGRAFF; CDR3 DNA: TGTGCCAGCAGTTTCGGCAGGGAGGGGCGAGCTTTCTTT
clone size: .; D gene: .; V gene: TRBV9; J gene: TRBJ2-1; CDR3 protein: CASSVEGGSSYEQFF; CDR3 DNA: TGTGCCAGCAGCGTAGAGGGTGGGAGTTCGTATGAGCAGTTCTTC
clone size: many; D gene: .; V gene: TRBV6-5; J gene: TRBJ1-1; CDR3 protein: CASRNWNTEAFF; CDR3 DNA: TGTGCCAGCAGAAACTGGAACACTGAAGCTTTCTTT
clone size: .; D gene: TRBD2; V gene: TRBV9; J gene: TRBJ2-7; CDR3 protein: CASSPRSGGSYEQYF; CDR3 DNA: TGTGCCAGCAGCCCCAGGAGCGGGGGGTCCTACGAGCAGTACTTC
clone size: .; D gene: TRBD1; V gene: TRBV2; J gene: TRBJ1-5; CDR3 protein: CASGQGDSNQPQHF; CDR3 DNA: TGTGCCAGTGGACAGGGGGATAGCAATCAGCCCCAGCATTTT
clone size: few; D gene: .; V gene: TRBV15; J gene: TRBJ2-3; CDR3 protein: CATSRDEVQADTQYF; CDR3 DNA: TGTGCCACCAGCAGAGATGAGGTCCAAGCAGATACGCAGTATTTT